Sequencing of this T cell receptor (beta chain) was carried out in a study of molecular identifiers for immune sequencing clone quantification. The study's findings and limits: Clones with over 20 RNA copies captured over 97% of effector molecules but under 1% of naive ones.

Using its own MiXCR run on the PCR reads, TCRdb lists one record per CDR3 protein. The table shows roughly 50,000 distinct CDR3 sequences, with 36% occurring only once. Of note for this clonotype: Its specificity is not known.

CDR3 length: 13 residues. Trimming took 3 bases from V and 6 from J, leaving 9 bases between them. Germline lookup yields CDR1 LGHNA and CDR2 YSLEER. When naive CD8 T cells were sorted, they were gated as CD8+CD4-CCR7+CD45RA+. This chain links TRBV4-3 with TRBJ2-1; D unclear. This TCR derives from a human donor in good health. Some libraries in this study had Jurkat cell RNA spiked in. Sequenced: naive CD8+ T cells from blood, with Jurkat cell RNA spiked in. As to subset: FACS-sorted CD8+CD4-CCR7+CD45RA+ naive T cells. The CDR3 is CASSQALGNEQFF. In DNA, the CDR3 is TGCGCCAGCAGCCAGGCCCTAGGCAATGAGCAGTTCTTC.